This entry lists 12 T cell receptor beta chains sequenced from one sample in a study of multiple sclerosis patients with progressive multifocal leukoencephalopathy. The protocol was immunoSEQ multiplex PCR, while the TCRdb copy is restricted to in-frame clones and leaves out a portion. The table lists some 25,000 clones, 85% to 95% of them singletons. Time point specified: roughly 12 months of natalizumab therapy. The sample in question was PBMCs, obtained from a patient treated with natalizumab. The receptor set was obtained from a young man with multiple sclerosis.

CDR3 DNA sequence: TGCGCCAGCAGCTTGGAGGGAAGGACTGAAGCTTTCTTT. This gives the protein CASSLEGRTEAFF. J is TRBJ1-1 and V is TRBV5-1, with D uncertain. Deletions cut 0 bases from V and 5 bases from J, with 8 bases between. In germline, CDR1 is SGHRS, CDR2 YFSETQ. The CDR3 extends over 13 amino acids.

The chain uses TRBV10-1 and TRBJ2-2; 10 bases agree with TRBD2. Per the germline V gene, CDR1 is WNHNN and CDR2 is SYGVQD (reference sequence). The CDR3 is 17 amino acids. V lost 3 bases to trimming and J lost 5 bases; unmatched junction nucleotides: 9. The CDR3 region has the DNA TGCGCCAGCAGTGACCCCCTAGCGGGAGTCGGAACCGGGGAGCTGTTTTTT. Its protein is CASSDPLAGVGTGELFF.

The chain is built from TRBV15 and TRBJ1-2; 12 bases are shared with TRBD1. V lost 5 bases and J lost 4; bases outside the gene matches: 5. Germline loops: CDR1 LNHNV, CDR2 YYDKDF (reference sequence). The CDR3 covers 15 residues. CDR3 protein: CATSPGTGGGYGYTF. The DNA of the CDR3 is TGTGCCACCAGCCCGGGGACAGGGGGCGGCTATGGCTACACCTTC.

V is TRBV12-5 and J is TRBJ2-2, with a possible D match to TRBD2 (6 bases). The germline V gene encodes CDR1 LGHNT and CDR2 FRNRAP. This CDR3 spans 17 amino acids. Between the trimmed V and J ends, which lost 1 base and 0 bases, there was a span of 12 bases. CDR3 sequence reads: CASGLGPGVSNTGELFF. In DNA, the CDR3 is TGTGCTAGTGGTTTGGGGCCGGGGGTATCGAACACCGGGGAGCTGTTTTTT.

This clone was picked up a small number of times. Here the CDR3 reads CASSEAGTDEEAFF. For the CDR3, the DNA is TGTGCCAGCAGTGAAGCAGGGACGGATGAAGAAGCTTTCTTT. The J gene is TRBJ1-1, the V gene TRBV6-1; maybe TRBD1 (5 bases). The CDR3 has 14 amino acids. With 0 bases removed from V and 8 bases from J, the gap between germline ends came to 13 bases. In germline, CDR1 is MNHNS, CDR2 SASEGT.

This clone was observed a few times. The chain joins TRBV7-9 to TRBJ2-7; 10 bases agree with TRBD1. The length of the CDR3 is 15 residues. CDR1 and CDR2 (germline): SEHNR, FQNEAQ (reference sequence). J lost 2 bases, V lost 5 bases, and 6 bases had no gene match. CDR3 DNA: TGTGCCAGCAGCCCGGGACAGGGGAAAACCTACGAGCAGTACGTC. Amino acids: CASSPGQGKTYEQYV.

The chain recombines TRBV7-9 with TRBJ1-4, with 7 nucleotides matching TRBD1. The CDR3 consists of 13 residues. CDR1 SEHNR and CDR2 FQNEAQ come from the germline V gene (reference sequence). The V and J ends lost 6 bases and 8 bases, in that order; junction bases with no gene match: 6. The CDR3, as DNA: TGTGCCAGCAGAAAATGGGACAGCGAAAAACTGTTTTTT. This codes for CASRKWDSEKLFF.

This chain connects TRBV5-1 to TRBJ2-5, with 8 positions matching TRBD1. The end of the DNA is better explained by TRBJ2-7, so the J call may be wrong. The CDR3 sequence is 13 residues long. Germline V gene sequence: CDR1 SGHRS, CDR2 YFSETQ. Here the CDR3 DNA reads TGCGCCAGCAGAACAGGGGGCTCCTACGAGCAGTACTTC. It codes for CASRTGGSYEQYF.

The chain combines TRBV27 with TRBJ2-1, with TRBD2 identical over 12 bases. Germline lookup yields CDR1 MNHEY and CDR2 SMNVEV (reference sequence). This CDR3 comprises 18 residues. V trimming: 6 bases; J trimming: 3 bases; junction bases outside the gene matches: 12. Here the CDR3 reads CASSPGTSGSRLYNEQFF. The DNA for the CDR3 is TGTGCCAGCAGCCCCGGGACTAGCGGGTCAAGGCTCTACAATGAGCAGTTCTTC.

The chain has TRBV5-6 and TRBJ2-3; D is perhaps TRBD2 (5 bases). This CDR3 has 14 residues. The germline V and J ends were trimmed by 0 bases and 4 bases, with 9 bases remaining between them. The germline V gene has CDR1 SGHDT and CDR2 YYEEEE. CDR3 sequence reads: CASSLALAPDTQYF. The CDR3 bases are TGTGCCAGCAGCTTGGCATTAGCGCCAGATACGCAGTATTTT.

This clone was picked up one time. The chain uses TRBV5-5 and TRBJ1-4; D perhaps matches TRBD1 (6 bases). This CDR3 is 16 amino acids long. Per germline, CDR1 SGHKS and CDR2 YYEKEE (reference sequence). Trimming shortened V by 3 bases and J by 5 bases, and 17 bases separated the two germline ends. The CDR3 is CASSWRMGGVNEKLFF. CDR3 in DNA: TGTGCCAGCAGCTGGAGAATGGGGGGCGTAAATGAAAAACTGTTTTTT. The variable domain in full, completed from reference TRBV5-5 and TRBJ1-4, reads DAGVTQSPTHLIKTRGQQVTLRCSPISGHKSVSWYQQVLGQGPQFIFQYYEKEERGRGNFPDRFSARQFPNYSSELNVNALLLGDSALYLCASSWRMGGVNEKLFFGSGTQLSVL.

The chain joins TRBV28 to TRBJ1-1, with a weak D call TRBD1 (5 bases). Germline V lookup: CDR1 MDHEN, CDR2 SYDVKM. The germline V and J ends were trimmed by 5 bases and 0 bases, with 13 bases remaining between them. This CDR3 region has 15 residues. For the CDR3, the DNA is TGTGCCAGCAGTGGGGGTGGGCGGATGAACACTGAAGCTTTCTTT. Amino acid sequence: CASSGGGRMNTEAFF.